A single sample is the source of the 25 T cell receptor beta chains below, sequenced in a study of blood T cell dynamics during melanoma immunotherapy. Time point defined: week 3, after first cycle of checkpoint inhibitor. The assay was immunoSEQ multiplex PCR, and TCRdb's table has in-frame clones only and misses some. The data show roughly 30,000 clones, 65% to 85% seen once. The sample was blood, taken from a patient treated with checkpoint blockade. Receptors were obtained from a human donor with melanoma.

J is TRBJ2-3 and V is TRBV30, with 10 bases identical to TRBD2. CDR3 length: 16 amino acids. Germline CDR1 and CDR2: GTSNPN and SVGIG (reference sequence). V shed 0 bases, J shed 1 base, and the junction held 4 bases outside the gene matches. CDR3: CAWSVIAGGGTDTQYF. The CDR3 DNA follows: TGTGCCTGGAGTGTGATAGCGGGGGGTGGCACAGATACGCAGTATTTT. The variable domain in full, with the rest retrieved from reference TRBV30 and TRBJ2-3, is SQTIHQWPATLVQPVGSPLSLECTVEGTSNPNLYWYRQAAGRGLQLLFYSVGIGQISSEVPQNLSASRPQDRQFILSSKKLLLSDSGFYLCAWSVIAGGGTDTQYFGPGTRLTVL.

The V call is TRBV7-2, the J call TRBJ2-7; D may be TRBD2 (5 bases). CDR3 length: 15 amino acids. Trimming removed 3 bases at V and 3 bases at J, with 15 bases between. Per germline, CDR1 SGHTA and CDR2 FQGNSA. CDR3 loop: CASSLLAGVGYEQYF. The CDR3 DNA is TGTGCCAGCAGCTTGCTAGCCGGTGTGGGCTACGAGCAGTACTTC.

This chain uses TRBV9 with TRBJ1-5, with 10 nucleotides matching TRBD1. The germline V gene has CDR1 SGDLS and CDR2 YYNGEE. The CDR3 sequence is 15 residues long. V lost 4 bases to trimming and J lost 2 bases; unmatched junction nucleotides: 3. CDR3 coding DNA: TGTGCCAGCAGCTTAGGGACAGGGGGCAATCAGCCCCAGCATTTT. Its translation: CASSLGTGGNQPQHF.

This chain links TRBV14 with TRBJ2-7, with 10 bases identical to TRBD2. Germline CDR1 is SGHDN and CDR2 is FVKESK. The CDR3 has 15 amino acids. With V trimmed by 4 bases and J by 6 bases, 9 bases remained unmatched. The CDR3 region is CASSRPGLASREQYF. The CDR3 DNA reads as TGTGCCAGCAGCCGACCGGGACTAGCGAGTCGCGAGCAGTACTTC.

This chain connects TRBV7-9 to TRBJ2-2, with D possibly being TRBD2 (5 bases). Germline CDR1 and CDR2: SEHNR and FQNEAQ (reference sequence). This CDR3 has 15 amino acids. Trimming shortened V by 1 base and J by 5 bases, and 11 bases separated the two germline ends. The DNA of the CDR3 is TGTGCCAGCAGCTTAGAGGGAGCGTGGACCGGGGAGCTGTTTTTT. As protein: CASSLEGAWTGELFF.

This clone was recorded once. The chain is built from TRBV5-1 and TRBJ2-3; 7 nucleotides agree with TRBD1. CDR1 is SGHRS, CDR2 YFSETQ, per germline. With V trimmed by 1 base and J by 6 bases, 5 bases remained unmatched. The CDR3 length is 14 residues. The DNA of the CDR3 is TGCGCCAGCAGCTTGACAGGGGTGGGGGATACGCAGTATTTT. Its translation: CASSLTGVGDTQYF.

This clone was recorded a few times. The rearrangement joins TRBV7-2 to TRBJ1-6; no firm D call. CDR1 SGHTA and CDR2 FQGNSA come from the germline V gene. Trimming shortened V by 10 bases and J by 4 bases, and 11 bases separated the two germline ends. The CDR3 covers 13 residues. The CDR3 here is CATKGQYNSPLHF. The CDR3 bases are TGTGCCACAAAAGGGCAGTATAATTCACCCCTCCACTTT. The full variable domain, in which reference TRBV7-2 and TRBJ1-6 provide the parts outside the CDR3, is GAGVSQSPSNKVTEKGKDVELRCDPISGHTALYWYRQSLGQGLEFLIYFQGNSAPDKSGLPSDRFSAERTGGSVSTLTIQRTQQEDSAVYLCATKGQYNSPLHFGNGTRLTVT.

The genes are TRBV7-2 and TRBJ2-7; 7 positions match TRBD1. The ends lost 5 bases at V and 6 bases at J; junction bases unmatched: 10. CDR1 and CDR2 (germline): SGHTA, FQGNSA. The CDR3 has 14 amino acids. As DNA, the CDR3 is TGTGCCAGCAGCGACCGGGACAGCTATAGCGAGCAGTACTTC. Residues: CASSDRDSYSEQYF. Filled out from reference TRBV7-2 and TRBJ2-7, the complete variable domain reads GAGVSQSPSNKVTEKGKDVELRCDPISGHTALYWYRQSLGQGLEFLIYFQGNSAPDKSGLPSDRFSAERTGGSVSTLTIQRTQQEDSAVYLCASSDRDSYSEQYFGPGTRLTVT.

The V call is TRBV28, the J call TRBJ2-3, with 8 bases that match TRBD1. Per the germline V gene, CDR1 is MDHEN and CDR2 is SYDVKM. The V and J ends lost 8 bases and 4 bases, in that order; junction bases with no gene match: 8. The CDR3 spans 14 residues. The CDR3 spells CASRTGYSADTQYF. CDR3 nucleotide sequence: TGTGCCAGCCGGACAGGGTACTCGGCAGATACGCAGTATTTT.

This clone was seen more than once but under ten times. The V and J genes are TRBV4-1 and TRBJ2-2; D gene unclear. This CDR3 is built from 13 residues. The germline V and J ends were trimmed by 3 bases and 7 bases, with 9 bases remaining between them. In germline, CDR1 is MGHRA, CDR2 YSYEKL. The CDR3 loop reads CASSQWVYGELFF. The DNA for the CDR3 is TGCGCCAGCAGCCAGTGGGTGTACGGGGAGCTGTTTTTT.

This clone qualifies as large (0.1 to 1%). The genes are TRBV10-3 and TRBJ2-1, with D possibly being TRBD2 (5 bases). The CDR3 loop spans 17 amino acids. CDR1 and CDR2 from the germline V gene are ENHRY and SYGVKD. V lost 6 bases to trimming and J lost 6 bases, with 24 bases between them. The CDR3 here is CAISLTPILRLLNEQFF. CDR3 DNA: TGTGCCATCAGCTTGACACCAATTCTAAGACTACTCAATGAGCAGTTCTTC.

This clone was detected a few times. The rearrangement joins TRBV4-1 to TRBJ1-5, with unresolved D. This CDR3 is 14 amino acids long. In germline, CDR1 is MGHRA, CDR2 YSYEKL. V shed 1 base and J shed 5 bases, with 9 bases lying between them. CDR3: CASSQVSGDQPQHF. DNA for the CDR3: TGCGCCAGCAGCCAAGTTTCCGGGGATCAGCCCCAGCATTTT.

J is TRBJ1-4 and V is TRBV19; weak D call: TRBD1 (6 bases). This CDR3 is 15 amino acids long. With 6 bases removed from V and 8 bases from J, the gap between germline ends came to 19 bases. The germline V gene has CDR1 LNHDA and CDR2 SQIVND (reference sequence). The CDR3 sequence is CASSLRQAGMEKLFF. CDR3 bases: TGTGCCAGTAGCCTCCGACAGGCGGGTATGGAAAAACTGTTTTTT.

The CDR3 DNA is TGTGCCAGCAGCTTGCTCCGGACAGGGAATCGTCAGAGCGAGCAGTACTTC. It encodes CASSLLRTGNRQSEQYF. The rearrangement links TRBV5-6 to TRBJ2-7; 8 bases map to TRBD1. The germline CDR1 and CDR2 sequences are SGHDT and YYEEEE. The CDR3 consists of 17 residues. J lost 6 bases, V lost 1 base, and 15 bases had no gene match.

This chain links TRBV9 with TRBJ2-1; 11 bases line up with TRBD2. Germline values: CDR1 SGDLS, CDR2 YYNGEE. V was clipped by 4 bases and J by 3 bases; unmatched bases: 6. This CDR3 contains 16 residues. The CDR3 loop reads CASSKLAGELYNEQFF. The CDR3 nucleotides are TGTGCCAGCAGCAAACTAGCGGGGGAACTCTACAATGAGCAGTTCTTC.

The chain recombines TRBV19 with TRBJ2-7; 8 bases align to TRBD2. The V gene end was trimmed by 3 bases and the J gene end by 2 bases; junction bases not matched to a gene: 9. This CDR3 is 16 amino acids long. Germline V gene data show CDR1 as LNHDA and CDR2 as SQIVND (reference sequence). The CDR3 is CASSIPVAGGTYEQYF. The CDR3 DNA reads TGTGCCAGTAGTATCCCCGTGGCGGGGGGAACCTACGAGCAGTACTTC. Complete variable domain (other parts from reference TRBV19 and TRBJ2-7): DGGITQSPKYLFRKEGQNVTLSCEQNLNHDAMYWYRQDPGQGLRLIYYSQIVNDFQKGDIAEGYSVSREKKESFPLTVTSAQKNPTAFYLCASSIPVAGGTYEQYFGPGTRLTVT.

This clone appeared once. The V gene is TRBV11-3, the J gene TRBJ2-1, with 9 positions matching TRBD2. Germline assignment: CDR1 SGHNT and CDR2 YENEEA. This CDR3 comprises 16 residues. The V and J ends lost 6 bases and 5 bases, in that order; junction bases with no gene match: 11. CDR3 bases: TGTGCCAGCAGTCTTACCAGCGGGGGGTTACACAATGAGCAGTTCTTC. Protein: CASSLTSGGLHNEQFF.

V is TRBV5-6 and J is TRBJ2-1; TRBD2 matches at 9 bases. With V trimmed by 2 bases and J by 4 bases, 4 bases remained unmatched. Germline lookup yields CDR1 SGHDT and CDR2 YYEEEE. The CDR3 is made up of 15 amino acids. The CDR3 loop reads CASSFAGGKYNEQFF. As DNA, the CDR3 is TGTGCCAGCAGCTTCGCGGGGGGGAAGTACAATGAGCAGTTCTTC. The full variable domain, its missing parts supplied by reference TRBV5-6 and TRBJ2-1, is DAGVTQSPTHLIKTRGQQVTLRCSPKSGHDTVSWYQQALGQGPQFIFQYYEEEERQRGNFPDRFSGHQFPNYSSELNVNALLLGDSALYLCASSFAGGKYNEQFFGPGTRLTVL.

The chain uses TRBV2 and TRBJ1-4; maybe TRBD1 (5 bases). Germline values: CDR1 SNHLY, CDR2 FYNNEI. This CDR3 has 17 residues. V lost 6 bases, J lost 8 bases, and 25 bases lay in between. CDR3 sequence (DNA): TGTGCCAGCAGCGCCTCCAACCAGGGCGGGGTTGTAGAAAAACTGTTTTTT. Protein: CASSASNQGGVVEKLFF.

The chain combines TRBV7-6 with TRBJ2-1; 9 bases are a match to TRBD2. CDR1 and CDR2 from the germline V gene are SGHVS and FNYEAQ. The J segment lost 4 bases and the V segment lost 1 base, leaving 11 bases of the junction unmatched. The CDR3 contains 18 residues. Here the CDR3 DNA reads TGTGCCAGCAGCTTAGGTCCTAGCGGGATAGGAAGTTACAATGAGCAGTTCTTC. As protein: CASSLGPSGIGSYNEQFF.

This clone was seen once. The chain recombines TRBV29-1 with TRBJ2-5, with D hard to call. Trimming stripped 4 bases from V and 7 bases from J, with 4 bases between. Germline lookup yields CDR1 SQVTM and CDR2 ANQGSEA. There are 9 residues in the CDR3. CDR3 loop: CSVGGTQYF. The CDR3 DNA follows: TGCAGCGTTGGCGGGACCCAGTACTTC.

This clone was seen a single time. This specimen includes other DNA sequences encoding the same CDR3. The V and J genes are TRBV7-2 and TRBJ2-1; 11 nucleotides match TRBD1. Germline V lookup: CDR1 SGHTA, CDR2 FQGNSA. The CDR3 has 18 residues. V gave up 1 base and J gave up 0 bases; unmatched junction bases: 5. The CDR3 loop is CASSLVFGTGGSYNEQFF. In DNA form, the CDR3 reads TGTGCCAGCAGCTTAGTTTTCGGGACAGGGGGCTCCTACAATGAGCAGTTCTTC.

The chain combines TRBV28 with TRBJ2-1; D may be TRBD2 (7 bases). There are 16 residues in the CDR3. Trimming cost V 4 bases and J 3 bases, with 16 bases left between them. CDR1 is MDHEN, CDR2 SYDVKM, per germline. The CDR3 nucleotides are TGTGCCAGCAGTTCCGGGGGAGCGGGACACTACAATGAGCAGTTCTTC. Translating it yields CASSSGGAGHYNEQFF.

The chain employs TRBV7-2 and TRBJ1-3; TRBD1 is a possible D gene (5 bases). Germline CDR1 reads SGHTA; CDR2 reads FQGNSA. V was shortened by 0 bases and J by 2 bases, with 8 bases between the two germline ends. The length of the CDR3 is 15 residues. The DNA of the CDR3 is TGTGCCAGCAGCTTAGCAGGGGTCCCTGGAAACACCATATATTTT. Translated, it gives CASSLAGVPGNTIYF.

J is TRBJ2-2 and V is TRBV19; 10 nucleotides line up with TRBD1. CDR3 length: 15 residues. Trimming took 10 bases from V and 8 from J; bases not matched to a gene: 13. Germline CDR1 is LNHDA and CDR2 is SQIVND (reference sequence). The CDR3 DNA sequence: TGTGCCACTCGATCGGGACAGGGGATCATTGGGGAGCTGTTTTTT. It is translated as CATRSGQGIIGELFF.